This T cell receptor (beta chain) came from a study of cytomegalovirus exposure and HLA in healthy donors. Using immunoSEQ multiplex PCR, the repertoire was profiled, and TCRdb retains in-frame clones only, with some absent. Altogether over 85,000 clones are present, about 95% being singletons, with the ten largest covering 0.89%. Between the trimmed V and J ends, which lost 4 bases and 2 bases, there was a span of 12 bases. The CDR3 extends over 15 amino acids. The germline V gene encodes CDR1 MNHEY and CDR2 SMNVEV (reference sequence). Findings of the study overall: A later analysis found first-cohort TCR clusters tended to co-occur in the roughly 120 validation repertoires. Confirmation was obtained in vitro that a few CMV-associated chains are specific for CMV antigens.

Details on this clone: As yet, its antigen is unknown.

The TCR originated in a woman under 30 in good health and CMV-seronegative. V is TRBV27 and J is TRBJ1-3, with a possible D match to TRBD1 (6 bases). The sample was PBMCs. The CDR3 reads CASSSRGWAGNTIYF. The CDR3 nucleotides are TGTGCCAGCAGTTCTAGGGGGTGGGCTGGAAACACCATATATTTT.